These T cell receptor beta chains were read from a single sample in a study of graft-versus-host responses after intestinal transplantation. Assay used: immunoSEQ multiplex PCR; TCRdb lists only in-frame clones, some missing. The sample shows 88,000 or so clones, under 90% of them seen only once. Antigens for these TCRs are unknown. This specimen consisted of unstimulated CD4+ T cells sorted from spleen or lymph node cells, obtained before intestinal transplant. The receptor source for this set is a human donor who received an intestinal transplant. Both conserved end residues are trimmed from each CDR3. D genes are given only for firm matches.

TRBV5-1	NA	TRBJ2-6	ASSFIPSRSSGANVLT
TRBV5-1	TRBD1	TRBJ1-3	ASSRGTGVLSADSGNTIY
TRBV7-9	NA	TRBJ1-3	ASSLVLGPNTIY
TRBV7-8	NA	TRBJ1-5	ASSLVAGTSHQPQH
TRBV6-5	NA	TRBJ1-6	ASSYEGRGISPLH
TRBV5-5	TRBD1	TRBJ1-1	ASSRDRATEAF
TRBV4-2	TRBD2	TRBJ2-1	ASSQAQGTSAEQF
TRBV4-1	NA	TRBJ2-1	ASSQGAGTYNEQF
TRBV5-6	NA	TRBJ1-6	ASSPRYNSPLH
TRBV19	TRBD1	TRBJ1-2	ASSFAGTGVFKPY
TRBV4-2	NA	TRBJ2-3	ASSQDPNRNGDTQY
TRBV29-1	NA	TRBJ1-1	SVVRDTEAF
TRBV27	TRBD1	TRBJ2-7	ASSSRGQGASWIKQY
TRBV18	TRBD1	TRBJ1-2	ASSPLGQDNYGYT
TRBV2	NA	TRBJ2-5	ASRLVETQY
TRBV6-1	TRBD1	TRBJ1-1	ASSRHGTGGPEAF
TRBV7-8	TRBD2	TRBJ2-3	ASSLYSAGGYINTQY
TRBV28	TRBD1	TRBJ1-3	ATLGQVSGNTIY
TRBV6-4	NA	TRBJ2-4	ASHITRDIDENIQY
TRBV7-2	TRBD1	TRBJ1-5	ASSLGGGMGQPQH
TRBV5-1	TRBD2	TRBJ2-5	ASSALAGVQETQY
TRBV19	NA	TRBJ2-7	ASSITGNSASRY
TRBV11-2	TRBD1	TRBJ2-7	ASSGLGTVLY
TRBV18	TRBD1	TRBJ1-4	ASSHGQGGEKLF
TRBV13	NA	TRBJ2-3	ASSLDQRMGGTDTQY
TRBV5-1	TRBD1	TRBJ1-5	ASSPGTGEFGQPQH
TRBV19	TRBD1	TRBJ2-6	ASLGQLGLSGANVLT
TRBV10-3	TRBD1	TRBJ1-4	ATGQGNEKLF
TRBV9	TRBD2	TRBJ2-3	ASSGYSGGPSDTQY